Below are 28 T cell receptor beta chains sequenced from a single sample in a study of CD8 T cells in Susac syndrome. RNA was extracted with the RNeasy kit, and a quantity of about 0.45 to 1 ug was reverse transcribed using random hexamers. TCRdb reprocessed the immunoSEQ multiplex PCR reads with MiXCR, giving one entry per CDR3 protein. The table lists some 120,000 distinct CDR3 sequences, less than 95% of them singletons. Sequenced material: CD4+ T cells from PBMCs. Every receptor here comes from a human donor with multiple sclerosis.

The rearrangement joins TRBV6-2 or TRBV6-3 to TRBJ1-4; no clear D gene. The CDR3 spans 14 residues. V lost 4 bases, J lost 8 bases, and 14 bases lay in between. Germline V CDR1 and CDR2: MNHEY, SVGEGT. Here the CDR3 reads CASSSYVNFEKLFF. Here the CDR3 DNA reads TGTGCCAGCAGTTCCTACGTGAATTTCGAAAAACTGTTTTTT.

The rearrangement uses TRBV20-1 and TRBJ1-2; no clear D. Germline loops: CDR1 DFQATT, CDR2 SNEGSKA (reference sequence). The V gene lost 3 bases and the J gene lost 4 bases, with 12 bases spanning the gap. The CDR3 sequence is 13 residues long. The CDR3 loop reads CSASPGPLYGYTF. The CDR3 DNA reads TGCAGTGCTAGCCCGGGCCCTCTCTATGGCTACACCTTC.

This chain connects TRBV20-1 to TRBJ2-7; 7 bases are a match to TRBD2. The germline CDR1 and CDR2 sequences are DFQATT and SNEGSKA (reference sequence). Trimming cost V 7 bases and J 3 bases; bases outside gene matches: 6. The CDR3 sequence is 12 residues long. This chain's CDR3 is CSVRGDSYEQYF. Written as DNA, the CDR3 is TGCAGTGTACGGGGGGATAGCTACGAGCAGTACTTC.

This clonotype came up once. The chain has TRBV29-1 and TRBJ2-1; D perhaps matches TRBD1 (6 bases). CDR3 length equals 13 residues. Germline values: CDR1 SQVTM, CDR2 ANQGSEA. The ends were cut back, 7 bases at V and 5 bases at J, with 15 bases in the middle. The CDR3 sequence is CSALRGINNEQFF. The CDR3 bases are TGCAGCGCCCTGAGGGGGATAAACAATGAGCAGTTCTTC.

The chain carries TRBV2 and TRBJ2-2; the D is unclear. This CDR3 contains 13 residues. V lost 5 bases to trimming and J lost 1 base, with 5 bases between them. The V gene's germline CDR1 is SNHLY and CDR2 FYNNEI. CDR3 sequence (DNA): TGTGCCAGCAGTTATCAGAACACCGGGGAGCTGTTTTTT. Translating it yields CASSYQNTGELFF.

The chain combines TRBV5-4 with TRBJ2-7; 7 positions match TRBD1. CDR1 and CDR2 from the germline V gene are SGHNT and YYREEE (reference sequence). With 2 bases clipped from V and 9 bases from J, the junction kept 8 bases outside the gene matches. This CDR3 is 13 amino acids long. CDR3 nucleotide sequence: TGTGCCAGCAGCTTACAGGGGCTACGAGGGCAGTACTTC. Translating it yields CASSLQGLRGQYF.

The chain recombines TRBV5-1 with TRBJ1-1; tentatively, D is TRBD1 (6 bases). The germline V gene encodes CDR1 SGHRS and CDR2 YFSETQ. V lost 0 bases and J lost 1, with 10 bases in between. CDR3 length: 15 residues. The CDR3 spells CASSLDTGRNTEAFF. CDR3 coding DNA: TGCGCCAGCAGCTTGGATACAGGGAGGAACACTGAAGCTTTCTTT.

The V and J genes are TRBV5-1 and TRBJ1-2; TRBD1 matches at 7 bases. V lost 4 bases and J lost 4; bases outside the gene matches: 10. Germline V gene data show CDR1 as SGHRS and CDR2 as YFSETQ. This CDR3 region has 15 residues. CDR3 DNA: TGCGCCAGCAGCATCACAGGGGAACAAGGCTATGGCTACACCTTC. Amino acids: CASSITGEQGYGYTF.

The gene calls are TRBV19 and TRBJ2-2; unclear D gene. CDR3 length: 13 residues. CDR1 and CDR2 from the germline V gene are LNHDA and SQIVND (reference sequence). V lost 2 bases and J 7 bases, leaving 8 bases between the germline ends. Here the CDR3 reads CASSISVNGELFF. In DNA, the CDR3 is TGTGCCAGTAGTATATCAGTCAACGGGGAGCTGTTTTTT.

V gene TRBV5-6 combines with J gene TRBJ2-1; 7 nucleotides line up with TRBD2. This CDR3 has 12 residues. The V and J ends lost 0 bases and 10 bases, in that order; junction bases with no gene match: 1. Germline-derived CDR1 and CDR2 are SGHDT and YYEEEE. The CDR3 sequence: CASSLASGEQFF. Written as DNA, the CDR3 is TGTGCCAGCAGCTTGGCTAGCGGCGAGCAGTTCTTC.

As to this clonotype: Compared with germline, one end of the junction differs, possibly owing to a read error. This chain links TRBV2 with TRBJ1-5; 7 positions agree with TRBD1. The CDR3 is 13 residues long. Germline CDR1 is SNHLY and CDR2 is FYNNEI. The CDR3 DNA is TGTGCCAGCGGGACAGAGGGAAATCACCCCCAGCATTTT. Translating gives CASGTEGNHPQHF.

This clonotype has just a few counts. CDR3 bases: TGTGCCAGCAGCTTAGGAGGGGCCGATGAGCAGTTCTTC. This encodes CASSLGGADEQFF. The rearrangement uses TRBV7-2 and TRBJ2-1, with D tentatively TRBD1 or TRBD2 (5 bases each). The V gene lost 1 base and the J gene lost 8 bases, with 9 bases spanning the gap. The V gene's germline CDR1 is SGHTA and CDR2 FQGNSA. The CDR3 consists of 13 residues.

The rearrangement links TRBV20-1 to TRBJ2-7; TRBD2 matches at 8 bases. CDR1 and CDR2 (germline): DFQATT, SNEGSKA (reference sequence). The CDR3 is 14 residues long. After removal of 5 bases from V and 0 bases from J, the junction contained 6 bases not matched to a gene. The CDR3 DNA is TGCAGTGCTCGGCGGGAGGCCTCCTCCTACGAGCAGTACTTC. This codes for CSARREASSYEQYF.

In its sample, this clonotype was seen once. The chain carries TRBV2 and TRBJ2-7, with TRBD2 matching over 7 bases. This CDR3 has 14 amino acids. V trimming: 8 bases; J trimming: 1 base; junction bases outside the gene matches: 8. Germline-derived CDR1 and CDR2 are SNHLY and FYNNEI. CDR3 amino acids: CASRLAEVSYEQYF. CDR3 nucleotides: TGTGCCAGCCGGCTAGCGGAGGTTTCCTACGAGCAGTACTTC.

The rearrangement links TRBV5-1 to TRBJ2-6; no clear D gene. The CDR3 loop spans 13 amino acids. The germline CDR1 and CDR2 sequences are SGHRS and YFSETQ. The V end was cut by 2 bases, the J end by 9 bases, with 9 bases between. The CDR3 region has the DNA TGCGCCAGCAGCTTACGGGTAGGCAACGTCCTGACTTTC. Protein sequence: CASSLRVGNVLTF.

The rearrangement uses TRBV3-1 and TRBJ1-1; no reliable D call. Per the germline V gene, CDR1 is LGHDT and CDR2 is YNNKEL (reference sequence). This CDR3 is built from 14 residues. Between the trimmed V and J ends, which lost 0 bases and 4 bases, there was a span of 9 bases. The CDR3 spells CASSQDPQITEAFF. In nucleotides, the CDR3 is TGTGCCAGCAGCCAAGACCCCCAGATCACTGAAGCTTTCTTT.

The J gene is TRBJ2-3, the V gene TRBV30; the D call may be TRBD1 or TRBD2 (5 bases each). The germline CDR1 and CDR2 sequences are GTSNPN and SVGIG (reference sequence). This CDR3 is 13 amino acids long. V lost 2 bases to trimming and J lost 3 bases, with 9 bases between them. The CDR3 sequence is CAWSTEGTDTQYF. In DNA form, the CDR3 reads TGTGCCTGGAGTACCGAGGGGACAGATACGCAGTATTTT.

V gene TRBV30 combines with J gene TRBJ2-7; 14 nucleotides agree with TRBD2. This CDR3 comprises 17 residues. The junction had 8 bases not matched to a gene; V was cut back by 2 bases and J by 2 bases. Germline-derived CDR1 and CDR2 are GTSNPN and SVGIG (reference sequence). CDR3 protein: CAWSSGLAGASTYEQYF. The CDR3 DNA is TGTGCCTGGAGTTCGGGACTAGCGGGAGCATCGACCTACGAGCAGTACTTC.

The chain uses TRBV19 and TRBJ1-4; D gene uncertain. V lost 3 bases and J 3 bases, leaving 5 bases between the germline ends. The germline V gene encodes CDR1 LNHDA and CDR2 SQIVND (reference sequence). This CDR3 is built from 13 residues. CDR3: CASSMRANEKLFF. Here the CDR3 DNA reads TGTGCCAGTAGTATGCGGGCTAATGAAAAACTGTTTTTT. Using reference TRBV19 and TRBJ1-4 for the parts outside the CDR3, the full variable domain is DGGITQSPKYLFRKEGQNVTLSCEQNLNHDAMYWYRQDPGQGLRLIYYSQIVNDFQKGDIAEGYSVSREKKESFPLTVTSAQKNPTAFYLCASSMRANEKLFFGSGTQLSVL.

The chain links TRBV15 to TRBJ2-5; D may be TRBD2 (5 bases). V dropped 4 bases and J dropped 4 bases, with 13 bases sitting between them. The CDR3 sequence is 14 residues long. CDR1 and CDR2 (germline): LNHNV, YYDKDF (reference sequence). CDR3 region: CATSNRLRIETQYF. CDR3 sequence (DNA): TGTGCCACCAGCAACAGACTAAGAATAGAGACCCAGTACTTC. The full variable domain, its missing parts supplied by reference TRBV15 and TRBJ2-5, is DAMVIQNPRYQVTQFGKPVTLSCSQTLNHNVMYWYQQKSSQAPKLLFHYYDKDFNNEADTPDNFQSRRPNTSFCFLDIRSPGLGDTAMYLCATSNRLRIETQYFGPGTRLLVL.

V and J are TRBV7-2 and TRBJ1-1; perhaps TRBD1 as D (6 bases). The V end lost 2 bases, the J end lost 0 bases, and 7 bases lay between the germline ends. The CDR3 spans 14 residues. Germline assignment: CDR1 SGHTA and CDR2 FQGNSA. This CDR3 reads CASSLKGVNTEAFF. As DNA, the CDR3 is TGTGCCAGCAGCTTAAAGGGGGTGAACACTGAAGCTTTCTTT. Complete variable domain (other parts from reference TRBV7-2 and TRBJ1-1): GAGVSQSPSNKVTEKGKDVELRCDPISGHTALYWYRQSLGQGLEFLIYFQGNSAPDKSGLPSDRFSAERTGGSVSTLTIQRTQQEDSAVYLCASSLKGVNTEAFFGQGTRLTVV.

This clonotype was observed a single time. V is TRBV3-1 and J is TRBJ1-2, with D unclear. The CDR3 covers 12 residues. Trimming pared 2 bases from V and 7 bases from J, leaving 8 bases between. Germline V gene lookup returns CDR1 LGHDT and CDR2 YNNKEL (reference sequence). This CDR3 is CASSQNVGGYTF. The CDR3 bases are TGTGCCAGCAGCCAAAATGTAGGTGGCTACACCTTC.

This chain connects TRBV20-1 to TRBJ2-5; D unclear. The CDR3 has 15 residues. The V end was cut by 5 bases, the J end by 3 bases, with 19 bases between. Germline-derived CDR1 and CDR2 are DFQATT and SNEGSKA (reference sequence). CDR3 sequence: CSAPRLVNGEETQYF. The CDR3 DNA reads TGCAGTGCTCCTCGACTTGTAAATGGTGAAGAGACCCAGTACTTC.

This clonotype was seen only once. This rearrangement joins TRBV6-5 to TRBJ1-4, with D perhaps TRBD1 (5 bases). Germline lookup yields CDR1 MNHEY and CDR2 SVGAGI. This CDR3 region has 14 residues. Trimming took 2 bases from V and 6 from J, leaving 10 bases between them. The CDR3 nucleotides read TGTGCCAGCAGTTACGACAGACTAGATGAAAAACTGTTTTTT. Protein product: CASSYDRLDEKLFF.

This chain joins TRBV7-6 and TRBJ1-1; unclear D gene. V lost 5 bases and J lost 10, with 5 bases in between. In germline, CDR1 is SGHVS, CDR2 FNYEAQ. The CDR3 contains 9 residues. The CDR3 DNA reads as TGTGCCAGCAGCCGGGCAGCTTTCTTT. Residues: CASSRAAFF.

The rearrangement uses TRBV9 and TRBJ1-1, with D possibly matching TRBD1 (5 bases). CDR3 length equals 14 residues. Deletions cut 3 bases from V and 4 bases from J, with 13 bases between. CDR1 and CDR2 (germline): SGDLS, YYNGEE. The CDR3 sequence is CASSALQGSTEAFF. As DNA, the CDR3 is TGTGCCAGCAGCGCCCTTCAGGGAAGCACTGAAGCTTTCTTT.

J is TRBJ1-5 and V is TRBV12-3 or TRBV12-4; no clear D. V was trimmed by 6 bases and J by 4 bases, leaving 13 bases between them. The CDR3 contains 14 residues. CDR3 residues: CASSLSGGNQPQHF. The CDR3 coding sequence is TGTGCCAGCAGCTTGTCGGGCGGTAATCAGCCCCAGCATTTT.

The chain links TRBV4-3 to TRBJ1-1; 8 bases match TRBD1. There are 15 residues in the CDR3. Unmatched junction bases numbered 4, after V lost 0 bases and J lost 4 bases. The V gene's germline CDR1 is LGHNA and CDR2 YSLEER. CDR3 in amino acids: CASSQEEGQGTEAFF. CDR3 DNA sequence: TGCGCCAGCAGCCAAGAGGAAGGACAGGGCACTGAAGCTTTCTTT.